The clone carrying this TCR beta chain has a handful of counts. The data belong to a study of human T cells and chemical hapten exposure. Study as a whole: Diphenylcyclopropenone was applied weekly to patients' scalps across the roughly 24-week study. Upper-back patches of 0.01% DPC were read at 6 days. Women made up most patients, who had alopecia areata, totalis or universalis.

Indicated time point: patch test 3, about 24 weeks after DPC sensitization. As for treatment: therapeutic diphenylcyclopropenone sensitization with weekly scalp DPC. Unfractionated whole blood yielded total RNA. TCRdb independently ran MiXCR on the RACE reads; one entry per CDR3 protein. This sample has 180,000 or so distinct CDR3 sequences, with around 25% found just once. The V and J ends lost 4 bases and 7 bases, in that order; junction bases with no gene match: 13. Germline CDR1 is DFQATT and CDR2 is SNEGSKA (reference sequence). The CDR3 has 16 residues. The sequence was collected from a woman in her 40s with alopecia areata. Some clones in this sample may be carry-over from other donors' samples. The material was whole blood, obtained in connection with sensitization to the hapten diphenylcyclopropenone (DPC). This chain connects TRBV20-1 to TRBJ1-6; 7 nucleotides align to TRBD1. CDR3 region: CSAILNPGQLNSPLHF. CDR3 nucleotide sequence: TGCAGTGCTATCCTAAATCCGGGACAGCTAAATTCACCCCTCCACTTT.